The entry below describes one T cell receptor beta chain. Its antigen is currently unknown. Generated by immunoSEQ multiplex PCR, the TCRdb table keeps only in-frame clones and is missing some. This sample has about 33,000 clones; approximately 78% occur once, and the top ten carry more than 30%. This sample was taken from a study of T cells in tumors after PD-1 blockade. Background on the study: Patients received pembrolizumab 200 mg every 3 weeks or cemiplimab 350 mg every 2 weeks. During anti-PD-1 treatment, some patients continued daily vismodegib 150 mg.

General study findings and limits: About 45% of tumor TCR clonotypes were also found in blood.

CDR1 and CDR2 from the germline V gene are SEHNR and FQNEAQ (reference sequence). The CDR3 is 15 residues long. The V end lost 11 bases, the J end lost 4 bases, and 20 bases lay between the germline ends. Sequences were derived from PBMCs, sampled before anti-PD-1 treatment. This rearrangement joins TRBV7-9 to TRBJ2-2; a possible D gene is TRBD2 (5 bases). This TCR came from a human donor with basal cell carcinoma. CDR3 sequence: CALPRALAFTGELFF. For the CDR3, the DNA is TGTGCCTTACCGAGGGCCTTAGCCTTCACCGGGGAGCTGTTTTTT.